The 5 T cell receptor beta chains below all came from one sample that was sequenced in a study of T cell responses to AZD1222 COVID-19 vaccine. Generated by immunoSEQ multiplex PCR, the TCRdb table keeps only in-frame clones and is missing some. The top ten hold 20% to 25% of the sample, which has approximately 49,000 clones, 70% to 85% seen once. This material consisted of peripheral blood, taken on day 0 of MenACWY control vaccination. These receptors were obtained from an adult in good health.

The chain joins TRBV5-4 to TRBJ1-6, with a weak D call TRBD1 (5 bases). This CDR3 is 14 amino acids long. Germline CDR1 SGHNT, CDR2 YYREEE (reference sequence). The V end lost 0 bases, the J end lost 7 bases, and 8 bases lay between the germline ends. The CDR3 reads CASSLERGNSPLHF. The CDR3 nucleotides read TGTGCCAGCAGCTTGGAAAGGGGAAATTCACCCCTCCACTTT.

In its sample, this clone was seen once. The chain links TRBV6-2 or TRBV6-3 to TRBJ1-1; tentatively, D is TRBD1 (5 bases). This CDR3 comprises 16 residues. Germline CDR1 is MNHEY and CDR2 is SVGEGT. Trimming left V 0 bases short and J 1 base short, with 12 bases between. CDR3 DNA sequence: TGTGCCAGCAGTTACTCGTCCGACAGAAGGAACACTGAAGCTTTCTTT. Its protein product is CASSYSSDRRNTEAFF.

J is TRBJ2-5 and V is TRBV9; D is possibly TRBD1 (7 bases). The V and J ends lost 0 bases and 0 bases respectively, with 9 bases between them. This CDR3 spans 15 amino acids. Per the germline V gene, CDR1 is SGDLS and CDR2 is YYNGEE. The DNA for the CDR3 is TGTGCCAGCAGCGTAGCAGGGGGGTACCAAGAGACCCAGTACTTC. This sequence encodes CASSVAGGYQETQYF.

This clone was counted once. The CDR3 nucleotides are TGTGCCAGCTCCCAGGTTGAGCAGTTCTTC. Translated: CASSQVEQFF. The chain joins TRBV18 to TRBJ2-1; D call uncertain. This CDR3 comprises 10 residues. CDR1 is KGHSH and CDR2 is LQKENI in the germline V gene. Trimming removed 6 bases from V and 9 bases from J, with 6 bases in between.

In this sample, this clone turned up a few times. This chain joins TRBV7-9 and TRBJ1-1; possible D gene TRBD1, 6 bases. The V end lost 4 bases, the J end lost 0 bases, and 18 bases lay between the germline ends. Germline-derived CDR1 and CDR2 are SEHNR and FQNEAQ (reference sequence). The CDR3 consists of 17 residues. The CDR3 DNA reads TGTGCCAGCAGCTCCCCGGCGGGACACGCCATGAACACTGAAGCTTTCTTT. Translation: CASSSPAGHAMNTEAFF.